This T cell receptor beta chain emerged from a study of identical twins. From the 5' RACE reads, TCRdb called clonotypes with MiXCR, one entry per CDR3 protein. Of 600,000 to 850,000 distinct CDR3 sequences in the sample, 15% to 20% were seen once. V dropped 0 bases and J dropped 2 bases, with 9 bases sitting between them. The germline CDR1 and CDR2 sequences are SGDLS and YYNGEE. This CDR3 is built from 14 residues. This clonotype was recorded a few times. This sample also belongs to another study, concerning T cells expressing NK-cell markers. This second study says: The authors sequenced eight donors, of whom seven were HCMV-seropositive and one was seronegative.

V and J are TRBV9 and TRBJ2-7; the D gene is possibly TRBD1 (5 bases). Source material: PBMCs. The receptor was isolated from a young woman in good health. The CDR3 DNA reads TGTGCCAGCAGCGTAGCGTCAGGGACCTACGAGCAGTACTTC. The encoded protein is CASSVASGTYEQYF.